The text below deals with one TCR beta chain. Its antigen remains unknown. The sample comes from a study of identifying expanded T cells in peripheral blood. Sequencing was performed with immunoSEQ multiplex PCR; in TCRdb, only in-frame clones are kept and a portion is missing. Counted here are about 52,000 clones, less than 85% occurring once; the ten biggest clones make up approximately 15%. Healthy donors had no documented immune events, such as infections, while sampled. Broader study findings: Over approximately two and four weeks, about 15 and 18 clones changed, versus approximately 1.1 between replicates. Two-week clone count variance significantly increased as total template count grew.

This CDR3 comprises 14 residues. Deletions cut 4 bases from V and 8 bases from J, with 19 bases between. The germline V gene encodes CDR1 SGHNT and CDR2 YYREEE (reference sequence). The clonotype was recovered from a person aged 18-70 years in good health. The specimen sequenced was blood. The gene calls are TRBV5-4 and TRBJ2-7, with no clear D. CDR3 sequence (DNA): TGTGCCAGCAGCCCCGGTCGAACCTCTTCCCAGCAGTACGTC. This gives the protein CASSPGRTSSQQYV.